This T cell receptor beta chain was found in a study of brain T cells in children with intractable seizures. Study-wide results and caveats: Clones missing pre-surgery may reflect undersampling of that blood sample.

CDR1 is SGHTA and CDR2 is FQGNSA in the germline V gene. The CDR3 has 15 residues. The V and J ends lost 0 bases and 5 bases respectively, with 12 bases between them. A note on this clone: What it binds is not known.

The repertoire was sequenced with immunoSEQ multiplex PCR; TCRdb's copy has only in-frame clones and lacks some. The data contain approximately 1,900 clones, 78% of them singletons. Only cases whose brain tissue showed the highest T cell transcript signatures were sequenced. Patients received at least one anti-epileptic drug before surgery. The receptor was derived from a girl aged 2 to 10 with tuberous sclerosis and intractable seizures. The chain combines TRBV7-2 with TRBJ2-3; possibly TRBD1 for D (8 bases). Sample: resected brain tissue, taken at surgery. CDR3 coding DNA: TGTGCCAGCAGCTTAGCGAACAGGGGGGGAGATACGCAGTATTTT. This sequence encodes CASSLANRGGDTQYF.